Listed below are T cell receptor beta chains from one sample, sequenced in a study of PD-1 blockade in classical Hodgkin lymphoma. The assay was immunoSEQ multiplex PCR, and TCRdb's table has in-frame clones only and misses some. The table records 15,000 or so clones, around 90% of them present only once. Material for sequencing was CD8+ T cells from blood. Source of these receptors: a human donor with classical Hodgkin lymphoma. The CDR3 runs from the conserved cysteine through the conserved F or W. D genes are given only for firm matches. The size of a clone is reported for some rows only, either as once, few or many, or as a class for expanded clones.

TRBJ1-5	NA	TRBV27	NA	CASRLGHQPQHF	TGTGCCAGCCGTTTGGGACATCAGCCCCAGCATTTT
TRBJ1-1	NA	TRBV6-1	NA	CASSVADTFLNTEAFF	TGTGCCAGCAGTGTAGCAGACACCTTCTTGAACACTGAAGCTTTCTTT
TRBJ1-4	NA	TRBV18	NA	CASSSDLVNPRPTRDEKLFF	TGTGCCAGCTCGTCCGACCTCGTGAACCCCCGACCCACCCGGGATGAAAAACTGTTTTTT
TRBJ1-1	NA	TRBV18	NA	CASSPPSPSLNTEAFF	TGTGCCAGCTCACCACCGTCGCCCAGTTTGAACACTGAAGCTTTCTTT
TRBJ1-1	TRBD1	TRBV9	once	CASSPSPQGVNTEAFF	TGTGCCAGCAGCCCCTCACCTCAGGGGGTGAACACTGAAGCTTTCTTT
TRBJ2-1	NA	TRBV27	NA	CASRVIQGSPNDEQFF	TGTGCCAGCAGGGTGATTCAGGGTTCTCCAAATGATGAGCAGTTCTTC
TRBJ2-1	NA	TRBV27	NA	CASGTLYNEQFF	TGTGCCAGCGGGACTCTCTACAATGAGCAGTTCTTC
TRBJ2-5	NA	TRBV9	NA	CASSATSLFWETQYF	TGTGCCAGCAGCGCAACATCTTTGTTCTGGGAGACCCAGTACTTC
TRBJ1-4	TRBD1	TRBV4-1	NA	CASSQHTGAFDEKLFF	TGCGCCAGCAGCCAACATACAGGGGCTTTCGATGAAAAACTGTTTTTT
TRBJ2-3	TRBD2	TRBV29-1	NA	CSVEGGTSFDHTDTQYF	TGCAGCGTTGAGGGGGGGACTAGCTTTGATCACACAGATACGCAGTATTTT
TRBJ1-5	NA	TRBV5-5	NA	CASSLALRNQPQHF	TGTGCCAGCAGCTTGGCCCTGAGGAATCAGCCCCAGCATTTT
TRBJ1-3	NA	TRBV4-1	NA	CASSPPGASSGNTIYF	TGCGCCAGCAGCCCACCCGGGGCCTCCTCTGGAAACACCATATATTTT
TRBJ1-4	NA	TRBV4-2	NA	CASSQELGATNEKLFF	TGTGCCAGCAGCCAAGAATTAGGGGCAACTAATGAAAAACTGTTTTTT
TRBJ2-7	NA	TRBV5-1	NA	CASSAMNLRVSGHEQYF	TGCGCCAGCAGCGCTATGAACTTGAGAGTAAGTGGCCACGAGCAGTACTTC
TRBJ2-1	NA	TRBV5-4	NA	CASSLGGFGNEQFF	TGTGCCAGCAGCTTAGGGGGGTTCGGCAATGAGCAGTTCTTC
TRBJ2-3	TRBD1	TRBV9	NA	CASSQQGAFTDTQYF	TGTGCCAGCAGCCAACAGGGGGCTTTCACAGATACGCAGTATTTT
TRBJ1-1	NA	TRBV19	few	CASTIGYLEAFF	TGTGCCAGTACCATAGGATACCTCGAAGCTTTCTTT
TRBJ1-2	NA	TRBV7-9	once	CASSPPRGGHPNYGYTF	TGTGCCAGCAGCCCTCCCCGGGGGGGACATCCTAACTATGGCTACACCTTC
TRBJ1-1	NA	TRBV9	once	CASSPLSRGNTEAFF	TGTGCCAGCAGCCCACTTTCCCGGGGAAACACTGAAGCTTTCTTT
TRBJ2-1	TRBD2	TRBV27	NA	CASSVAGAGNEQFF	TGTGCCAGCAGTGTAGCGGGAGCTGGAAATGAGCAGTTCTTC
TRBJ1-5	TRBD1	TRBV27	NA	CASSLAGGESNQPQHF	TGTGCCAGCAGTTTGGCAGGGGGCGAAAGCAATCAGCCCCAGCATTTT
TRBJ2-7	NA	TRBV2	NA	CANGQPSYEQYF	TGTGCCAATGGACAACCTTCCTACGAGCAGTACTTC
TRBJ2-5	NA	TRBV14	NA	CASSTLAWGETQYF	TGTGCCAGCAGCACTCTAGCTTGGGGAGAGACCCAGTACTTC
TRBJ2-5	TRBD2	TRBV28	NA	CASSPREGVKTQYF	TGTGCCAGCAGTCCCCGGGAGGGCGTAAAGACCCAGTACTTC
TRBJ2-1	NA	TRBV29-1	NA	CSVEEDRTDNEQFF	TGCAGCGTTGAAGAAGACAGGACAGACAATGAGCAGTTCTTC
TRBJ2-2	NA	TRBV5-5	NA	CASSPGTGELFF	TGTGCCAGCAGCCCGGGGACCGGGGAGCTGTTTTTT
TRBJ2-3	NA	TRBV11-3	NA	CASSGRQLTPSDTQYF	TGTGCCAGCAGCGGAAGACAACTTACCCCGTCAGATACGCAGTATTTT
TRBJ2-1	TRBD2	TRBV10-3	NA	CAISEALGFEAGGLNEQFF	TGTGCCATCAGTGAGGCGCTGGGGTTCGAAGCGGGAGGGCTCAATGAGCAGTTCTTC
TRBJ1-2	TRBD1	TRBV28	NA	CASSGGTGDGYTF	TGTGCCAGCAGTGGGGGGACAGGGGATGGCTACACCTTC
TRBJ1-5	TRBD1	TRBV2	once	CASRLHRDRPYSNQPQHF	TGTGCCAGCAGACTGCACCGGGACAGACCCTATAGCAATCAGCCCCAGCATTTT
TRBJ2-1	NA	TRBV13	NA	CASSLMNYNEQFF	TGTGCCAGCAGCTTAATGAATTACAATGAGCAGTTCTTC
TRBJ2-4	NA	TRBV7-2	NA	CASIGSKNIQYF	TGTGCCAGCATCGGCAGCAAAAACATTCAGTACTTC
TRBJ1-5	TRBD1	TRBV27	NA	CASHETGDSNQPQHF	TGTGCCAGCCATGAGACAGGGGATAGCAATCAGCCCCAGCATTTT
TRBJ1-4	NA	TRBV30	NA	CAWKRTGLTNEKLFF	TGTGCCTGGAAGAGAACAGGGCTTACTAATGAAAAACTGTTTTTT
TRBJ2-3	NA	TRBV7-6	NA	CASSLVGPDTQYF	TGTGCCAGCAGCTTAGTGGGCCCAGATACGCAGTATTTT
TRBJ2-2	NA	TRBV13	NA	CASSRGNGELFF	TGTGCCAGCAGCCGGGGAAACGGGGAGCTGTTTTTT
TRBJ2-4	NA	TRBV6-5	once	CASSFLDRAKNIQYF	TGTGCCAGCAGTTTCCTCGACAGGGCCAAAAACATTCAGTACTTC
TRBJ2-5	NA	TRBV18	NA	CASSLAEAAQETQYF	TGTGCCAGCTCTCTAGCCGAGGCAGCTCAAGAGACCCAGTACTTC
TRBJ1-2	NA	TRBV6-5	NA	CASSYSIIRGSGYTF	TGTGCCAGCAGTTACTCGATAATAAGGGGGTCTGGCTACACCTTC
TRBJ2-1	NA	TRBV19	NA	CASSPPGEYNEQFF	TGTGCCAGTAGTCCCCCGGGAGAATACAATGAGCAGTTCTTC
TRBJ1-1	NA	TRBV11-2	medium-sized	CASSPPENMNTEAFF	TGTGCCAGCAGCCCCCCCGAGAACATGAACACTGAAGCTTTCTTT
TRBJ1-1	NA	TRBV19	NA	CASSITDLHTEAFF	TGTGCCAGTAGTATCACAGACCTTCACACTGAAGCTTTCTTT
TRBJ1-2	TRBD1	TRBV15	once	CATSVDRVTAYGYTF	TGTGCCACCAGCGTGGACAGGGTGACAGCCTATGGCTACACCTTC
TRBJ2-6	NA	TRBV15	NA	CATSAPMGGGNVLTF	TGTGCCACCAGCGCACCCATGGGGGGTGGCAACGTCCTGACTTTC
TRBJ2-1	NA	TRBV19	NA	CASRSAPSSYNEQFF	TGTGCCAGTAGGTCTGCGCCGAGCTCCTACAATGAGCAGTTCTTC
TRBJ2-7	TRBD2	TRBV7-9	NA	CASLAGGTYEQYF	TGTGCCAGCCTAGCGGGAGGGACCTACGAGCAGTACTTC
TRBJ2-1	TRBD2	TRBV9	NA	CASSASGSNEQFF	TGTGCCAGCAGCGCTAGCGGGAGCAATGAGCAGTTCTTC
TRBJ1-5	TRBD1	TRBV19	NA	CASSNQGEGSNQPQHF	TGTGCCAGTTCCAATCAGGGGGAGGGGAGCAATCAGCCCCAGCATTTT
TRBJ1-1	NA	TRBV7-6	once	CASRGREGGEAFF	TGTGCCAGCAGGGGTAGGGAGGGCGGTGAAGCTTTCTTT
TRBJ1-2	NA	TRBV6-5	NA	CASTQGTFYGYTF	TGTGCCAGCACCCAAGGGACATTCTATGGCTACACCTTC
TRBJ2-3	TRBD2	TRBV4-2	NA	CASSQGTSATDTQYF	TGTGCCAGCAGCCAAGGGACTAGCGCCACAGATACGCAGTATTTT
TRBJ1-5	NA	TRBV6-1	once	CASIRRGGSNQPQHF	TGTGCCAGCATCCGGCGGGGAGGGAGCAATCAGCCCCAGCATTTT
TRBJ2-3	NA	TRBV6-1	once	CASSEDSYFDTDTQYF	TGTGCCAGCAGTGAAGATTCCTACTTCGACACAGATACGCAGTATTTT
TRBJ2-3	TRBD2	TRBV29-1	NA	CSVDRTGGGQGTQYF	TGCAGCGTTGATCGGACCGGGGGGGGACAAGGTACGCAGTATTTT
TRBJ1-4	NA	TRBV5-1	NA	CASSPTPSDRTNEKLFF	TGCGCCAGCAGCCCTACCCCCAGCGACAGAACTAATGAAAAACTGTTTTTT